This T cell receptor beta chain was retrieved from a study of cytomegalovirus exposure and HLA in healthy donors. General observations from the study: When analyzed later, a missense DCLRE1C variant was found to be linked to TCR beta V- and J-gene trimming.

PCR employed 60 Vbeta and 13 Jbeta primers. Produced via immunoSEQ multiplex PCR; TCRdb's table is partial and in-frame only. The sample includes fewer than 200,000 clones, roughly 90% of them seen just once. A word on this clone: The antigen remains undetermined. One end of the junction varies from germline; a read error may be responsible.

Germline V CDR1 and CDR2: LGHNA, YNFKEQ. This CDR3 is 18 amino acids long. Regarding donors, all were healthy bone marrow donors. Sequences were obtained from PBMCs. The rearrangement links TRBV4-2 to TRBJ2-3; 14 bases are a match to TRBD2. The receptor's source is a boy between 2 and 10 years old in good health and CMV-seronegative. The DNA for the CDR3 is TGTGCCAGCGGCCAAGCGGGGACTAGCGGGAGCTGTACAGATACGCAGTATTTT. As protein: CASGQAGTSGSCTDTQYF.